These 10 T cell receptor beta chains originate from one sample sequenced in a study of blood T cells in healthy people across ages (dated by TCRdb to about 2015). The method was 5' RACE. Sequencing took place on an Illumina HiSeq 2500. A second PCR of roughly 7 to 11 cycles was performed with a sample-barcoded 5' primer and a J-beta primer mix. In-frame beta chains were kept once TCRdb had trimmed the public reads at Q25 with fastp and called clones with MiXCR. Identical CDR3 protein sequences are pooled into one entry, listed with their most common genes and DNA. The sample contains 790,000 or so distinct CDR3 sequences, about 56% of them found a single time. 20% to 30% of the sample belongs to the ten largest clones. Sequenced sample: blood. These receptors were taken from a man aged 40-50 years in good health.

The rearrangement uses TRBV24-1 and TRBJ2-5; D is uncertain. Judging by the DNA end, TRBJ2-7 fits better; the J call may be wrong. The V gene's germline CDR1 is KGHDR and CDR2 SFDVKD. The CDR3 runs 13 residues. The CDR3 sequence: CATSDPTDYEQYF. DNA of the CDR3: TGTGCCACCAGTGACCCGACGGACTACGAGCAGTACTTC.

The J gene is TRBJ2-7, the V gene TRBV7-2; D is unclear. The CDR3 loop spans 13 amino acids. The ends were cut back, 5 bases at V and 7 bases at J, with 15 bases in the middle. Germline V gives CDR1 SGHTA, CDR2 FQGNSA. CDR3 residues: CASSLNTAREQYF. CDR3 nucleotides: TGTGCCAGCAGCCTCAACACGGCTAGGGAGCAGTACTTC.

V and J are TRBV24-1 and TRBJ2-1; 9 bases line up with TRBD2. CDR3 length: 16 amino acids. V lost 5 bases, J lost 4 bases, and 8 bases stayed unmatched. Germline CDR1 and CDR2: KGHDR and SFDVKD. This chain's CDR3 is CATSALTSGTYNEQFF. CDR3 DNA: TGTGCCACCAGTGCCCTGACTAGCGGTACTTACAATGAGCAGTTCTTC.

In its sample, this clonotype was seen once. J is TRBJ2-1 and V is TRBV27; TRBD2 aligns across 9 bases. Germline values: CDR1 MNHEY, CDR2 SMNVEV (reference sequence). The CDR3 loop spans 16 amino acids. Trimming at V came to 5 bases and at J to 6 bases, leaving 11 bases not matched to a gene. The CDR3 DNA sequence: TGTGCCAGCAGTCCCCTGGCAGCGGGGGGCCTCAATGAGCAGTTCTTC. Encoded protein: CASSPLAAGGLNEQFF.

The genes are TRBV28 and TRBJ2-1; possibly TRBD1 for D (6 bases). Germline V lookup: CDR1 MDHEN, CDR2 SYDVKM. V lost 6 bases, J lost 5 bases, and 17 bases lay in between. The CDR3 totals 15 residues. The chain's CDR3 is CASSPYLRQDNEQFF. CDR3 bases: TGTGCCAGCAGCCCCTACCTCCGACAGGACAATGAGCAGTTCTTC. Supplemented by reference TRBV28 and TRBJ2-1, the full variable domain reads DVKVTQSSRYLVKRTGEKVFLECVQDMDHENMFWYRQDPGLGLRLIYFSYDVKMKEKGDIPEGYSVSREKKERFSLILESASTNQTSMYLCASSPYLRQDNEQFFGPGTRLTVL.

J is TRBJ2-1 and V is TRBV12-3 or TRBV12-4; D gene uncertain. V dropped 2 bases and J dropped 8 bases, with 10 bases sitting between them. CDR3 length equals 13 residues. The CDR3 region is CASSLLFPHEQFF. In DNA, the CDR3 is TGTGCCAGCAGTTTATTATTCCCCCATGAGCAGTTCTTC.

V gene TRBV6-6 combines with J gene TRBJ2-2; tentatively, D is TRBD1 (6 bases). The germline CDR1 and CDR2 sequences are MNHNY and SVGAGI (reference sequence). The CDR3 runs 14 residues. Trimming shortened V by 3 bases and J by 8 bases, and 13 bases separated the two germline ends. The DNA for the CDR3 is TGTGCCAGCAGTTATTCGACAGGAGGTGGGGAGCTGTTTTTT. It specifies CASSYSTGGGELFF.

This clonotype was counted between two and nine times. The chain employs TRBV20-1 and TRBJ2-3; D might be TRBD1 or TRBD2, each matching 5 bases. The CDR3 has 12 residues. Per the germline V gene, CDR1 is DFQATT and CDR2 is SNEGSKA (reference sequence). Between the trimmed V and J ends, which lost 5 bases and 0 bases, there was a span of 6 bases. The CDR3 nucleotides read TGCAGTGCTGGGGGAAGCACAGATACGCAGTATTTT. This encodes CSAGGSTDTQYF.

J is TRBJ1-2 and V is TRBV5-1; weak D call: TRBD1 (6 bases). CDR1 and CDR2 (germline): SGHRS, YFSETQ. The V end lost 0 bases, the J end lost 8 bases, and 11 bases lay between the germline ends. The CDR3 consists of 13 residues. DNA of the CDR3: TGCGCCAGCAGCTTGGACAGGGCCGGCGGCTACACCTTC. Its protein is CASSLDRAGGYTF.

This chain connects TRBV5-1 to TRBJ1-4, with D perhaps matching TRBD1 (5 bases). V was trimmed by 5 bases and J by 1 base, leaving 12 bases between them. CDR3 size: 15 residues. Germline-derived CDR1 and CDR2 are SGHRS and YFSETQ. Here the CDR3 reads CASSRGVGTNEKLFF. In nucleotides, the CDR3 is TGCGCCAGCAGTCGAGGGGTTGGAACTAATGAAAAACTGTTTTTT.